This T cell receptor (beta chain) was sequenced in a study of graft-versus-host responses after intestinal transplantation. Study-wide background: Induction using anti-thymocyte globulin, followed by tacrolimus and steroids for approximately 3 years, was given to all recipients.

Germline V gives CDR1 LNHNV, CDR2 YYDKDF (reference sequence). The junction had 7 bases not matched to a gene; V was cut back by 1 base and J by 3 bases. CDR3 length equals 16 residues. Study-wide results and limits: GvH clones were found in recipient marrow; some appeared first in ileum or blood. Within the allografts of patients who had graft-donor T cell macrochimerism, graft-versus-host to host-versus-graft clonal ratios were high.

Clones were sequenced by immunoSEQ multiplex PCR, and TCRdb holds only the in-frame ones, with some missing. This sample carries some 100,000 clones, 85% to 95% of them seen once, and the ten largest clones take over 0.06%. As to this clone: Its target is unknown.

V gene TRBV15 combines with J gene TRBJ2-3; 7 nucleotides match TRBD1. The specimen comprised unstimulated CD8+ T cells sorted from spleen or lymph node cells, sampled before transplant. This receptor was taken from a human donor who was the organ donor for an intestinal transplant. The chain's CDR3 is CATSRVSQGVTDTQYF. CDR3 in DNA: TGTGCCACCAGCAGAGTTTCTCAGGGGGTAACAGATACGCAGTATTTT.